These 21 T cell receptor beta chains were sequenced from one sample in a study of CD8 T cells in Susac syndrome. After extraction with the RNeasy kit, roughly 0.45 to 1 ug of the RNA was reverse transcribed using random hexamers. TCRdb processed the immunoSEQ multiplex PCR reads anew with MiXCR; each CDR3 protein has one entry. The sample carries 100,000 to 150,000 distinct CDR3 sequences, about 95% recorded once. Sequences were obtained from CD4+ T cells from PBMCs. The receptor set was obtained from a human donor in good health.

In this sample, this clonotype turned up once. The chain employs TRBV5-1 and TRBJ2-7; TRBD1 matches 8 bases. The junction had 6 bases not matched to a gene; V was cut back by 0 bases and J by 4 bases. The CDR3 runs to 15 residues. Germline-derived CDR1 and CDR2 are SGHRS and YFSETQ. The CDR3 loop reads CASSLGQGSLYEQYF. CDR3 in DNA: TGCGCCAGCAGCTTGGGACAGGGGAGCCTTTACGAGCAGTACTTC.

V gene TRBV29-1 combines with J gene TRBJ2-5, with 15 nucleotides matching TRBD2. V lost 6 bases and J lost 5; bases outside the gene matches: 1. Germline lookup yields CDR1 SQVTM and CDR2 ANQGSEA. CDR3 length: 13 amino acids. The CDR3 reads CSVGLAGGETQYF. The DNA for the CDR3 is TGCAGCGTCGGACTAGCGGGGGGGGAGACCCAGTACTTC.

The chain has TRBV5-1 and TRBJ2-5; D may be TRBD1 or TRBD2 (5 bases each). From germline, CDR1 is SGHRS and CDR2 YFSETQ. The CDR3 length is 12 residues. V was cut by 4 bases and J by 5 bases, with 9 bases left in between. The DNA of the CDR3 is TGCGCCAGCAGCCCGGGACGCGAGACCCAGTACTTC. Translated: CASSPGRETQYF.

The CDR3 protein is CASRESSGRATEQFF. CDR3 sequence (DNA): TGTGCCAGCAGAGAGTCTAGCGGGAGGGCAACTGAGCAGTTCTTC. The chain combines TRBV2 with TRBJ2-1, with 12 bases matching TRBD2. The CDR3 runs to 15 residues. The V segment lost 6 bases and the J segment 9 bases; nucleotides outside the gene matches: 9. The germline gives CDR1 SNHLY, CDR2 FYNNEI.

CDR3 in DNA: TGTGCCACCCTAGGGAGAAACTACGAGCAGTACTTC. Amino acids: CATLGRNYEQYF. The rearrangement links TRBV3-1 to TRBJ2-7, with D possibly being TRBD2 (5 bases). The germline V and J ends were trimmed by 10 bases and 3 bases, with 13 bases remaining between them. CDR3 length: 12 amino acids. CDR1 and CDR2 from the germline V gene are LGHDT and YNNKEL (reference sequence).

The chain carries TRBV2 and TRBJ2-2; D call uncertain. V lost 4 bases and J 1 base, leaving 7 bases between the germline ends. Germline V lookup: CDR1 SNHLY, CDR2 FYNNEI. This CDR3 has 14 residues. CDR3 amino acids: CASSVRGNTGELFF. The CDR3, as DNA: TGTGCCAGCAGTGTAAGAGGGAACACCGGGGAGCTGTTTTTT. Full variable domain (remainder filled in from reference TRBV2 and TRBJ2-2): EPEVTQTPSHQVTQMGQEVILRCVPISNHLYFYWYRQILGQKVEFLVSFYNNEISEKSEIFDDQFSVERPDGSNFTLKIRSTKLEDSAMYFCASSVRGNTGELFFGEGSRLTVL.

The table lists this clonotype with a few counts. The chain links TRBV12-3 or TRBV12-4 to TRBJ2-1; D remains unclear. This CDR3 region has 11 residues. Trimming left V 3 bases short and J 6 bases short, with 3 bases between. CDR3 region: CASSFLNEQFF. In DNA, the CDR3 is TGTGCCAGCAGTTTTCTCAATGAGCAGTTCTTC.

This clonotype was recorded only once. The CDR3 here is CASSFGQGAWEQYF. The CDR3 nucleotides are TGTGCCAGCAGTTTTGGGCAGGGGGCTTGGGAGCAGTACTTC. The chain joins TRBV12-3 or TRBV12-4 to TRBJ2-7, with 8 bases matching TRBD1. This CDR3 comprises 14 residues. V trimming: 3 bases; J trimming: 7 bases; junction bases outside the gene matches: 8.

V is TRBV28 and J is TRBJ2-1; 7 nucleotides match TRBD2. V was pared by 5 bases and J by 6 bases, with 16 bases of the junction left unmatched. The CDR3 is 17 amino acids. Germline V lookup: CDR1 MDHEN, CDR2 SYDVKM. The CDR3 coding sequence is TGTGCCAGCAGTGTCTCTCTCGGCGGGGGTGACGGCAATGAGCAGTTCTTC. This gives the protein CASSVSLGGGDGNEQFF.

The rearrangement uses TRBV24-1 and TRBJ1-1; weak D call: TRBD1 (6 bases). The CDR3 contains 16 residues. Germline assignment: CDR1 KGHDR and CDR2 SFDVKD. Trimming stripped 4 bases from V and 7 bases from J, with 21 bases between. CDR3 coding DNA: TGTGCCACCAGTGACCGATCTTCGACAGGTCTGGGTGAAGCTTTCTTT. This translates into CATSDRSSTGLGEAFF.

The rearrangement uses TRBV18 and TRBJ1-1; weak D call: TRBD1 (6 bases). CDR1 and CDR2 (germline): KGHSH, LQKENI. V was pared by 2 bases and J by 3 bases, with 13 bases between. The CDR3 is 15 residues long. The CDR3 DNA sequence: TGTGCCAGCTCACCAGATGGACACAGGGACACTGAAGCTTTCTTT. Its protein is CASSPDGHRDTEAFF.

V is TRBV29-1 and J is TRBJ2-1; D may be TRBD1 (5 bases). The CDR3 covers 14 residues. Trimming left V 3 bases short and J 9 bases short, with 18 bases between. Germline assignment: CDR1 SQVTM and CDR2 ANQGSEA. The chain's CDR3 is CSVDGRAQGSEQFF. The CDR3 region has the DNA TGCAGCGTTGATGGCCGGGCCCAGGGCTCTGAGCAGTTCTTC.

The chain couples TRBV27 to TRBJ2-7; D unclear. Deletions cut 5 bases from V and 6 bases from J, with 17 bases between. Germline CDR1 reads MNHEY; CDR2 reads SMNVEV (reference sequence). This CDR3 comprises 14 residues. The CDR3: CASSLLAGPGEQYF. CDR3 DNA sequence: TGTGCCAGCAGTCTCCTCGCCGGTCCGGGCGAGCAGTACTTC.

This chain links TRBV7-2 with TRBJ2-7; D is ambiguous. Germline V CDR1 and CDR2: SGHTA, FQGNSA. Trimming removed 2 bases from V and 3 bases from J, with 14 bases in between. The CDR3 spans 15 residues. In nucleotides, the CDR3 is TGTGCCAGCAGCTTACTGGAGAAAGAGAGCTACGAGCAGTACTTC. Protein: CASSLLEKESYEQYF. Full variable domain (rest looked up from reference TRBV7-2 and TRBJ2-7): GAGVSQSPSNKVTEKGKDVELRCDPISGHTALYWYRQSLGQGLEFLIYFQGNSAPDKSGLPSDRFSAERTGGSVSTLTIQRTQQEDSAVYLCASSLLEKESYEQYFGPGTRLTVT.

The CDR3 loop is CASMVRETQYF. CDR3 DNA: TGCGCCAGCATGGTGAGGGAGACCCAGTACTTC. V is TRBV5-1 and J is TRBJ2-5; D gene ambiguous. This CDR3 has 11 residues. Germline values: CDR1 SGHRS, CDR2 YFSETQ. V lost 6 bases, J lost 5 bases, and 8 bases lay in between.

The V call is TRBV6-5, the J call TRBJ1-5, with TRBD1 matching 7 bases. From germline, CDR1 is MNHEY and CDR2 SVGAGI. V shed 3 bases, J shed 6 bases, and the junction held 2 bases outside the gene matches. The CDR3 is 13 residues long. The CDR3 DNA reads TGTGCCAGCAGTTATACAGGGGCTCAGCCCCAGCATTTT. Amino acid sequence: CASSYTGAQPQHF.

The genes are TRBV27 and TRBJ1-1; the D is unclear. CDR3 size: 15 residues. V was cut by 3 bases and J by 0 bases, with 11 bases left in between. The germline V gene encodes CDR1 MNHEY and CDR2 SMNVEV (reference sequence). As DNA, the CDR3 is TGTGCCAGCAGTTTCCTTCCGCTAGTGAACACTGAAGCTTTCTTT. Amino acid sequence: CASSFLPLVNTEAFF.

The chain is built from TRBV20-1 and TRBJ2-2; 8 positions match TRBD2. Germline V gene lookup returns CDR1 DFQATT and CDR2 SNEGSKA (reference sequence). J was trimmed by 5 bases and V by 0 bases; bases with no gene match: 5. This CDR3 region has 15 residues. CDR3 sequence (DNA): TGCAGTGCTAGAGATCCCGCGGGAGGTACCGGGGAGCTGTTTTTT. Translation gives CSARDPAGGTGELFF.

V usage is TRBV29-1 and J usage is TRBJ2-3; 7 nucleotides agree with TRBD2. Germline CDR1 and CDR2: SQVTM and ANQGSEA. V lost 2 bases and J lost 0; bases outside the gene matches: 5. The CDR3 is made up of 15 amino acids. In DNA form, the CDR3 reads TGCAGCGTTGAATGGCGGGGGTCGAGCACAGATACGCAGTATTTT. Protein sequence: CSVEWRGSSTDTQYF.

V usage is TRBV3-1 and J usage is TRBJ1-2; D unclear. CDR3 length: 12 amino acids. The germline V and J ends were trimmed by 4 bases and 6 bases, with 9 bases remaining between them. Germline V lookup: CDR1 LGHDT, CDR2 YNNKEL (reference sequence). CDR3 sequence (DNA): TGTGCCAGCAGCCGAGGAAGCGATGGCTACACCTTC. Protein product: CASSRGSDGYTF.

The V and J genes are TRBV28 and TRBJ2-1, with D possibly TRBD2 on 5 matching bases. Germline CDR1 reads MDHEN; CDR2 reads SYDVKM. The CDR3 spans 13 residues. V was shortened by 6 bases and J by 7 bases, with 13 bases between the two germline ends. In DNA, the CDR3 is TGTGCCAGCAGCCCGACCACGGGAAATGAGCAGTTCTTC. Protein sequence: CASSPTTGNEQFF.